This TCR beta chain was identified in a study of T-cell memory formation after mild COVID-19. The overall study: Clustering of TCRs was largely donor specific. Study-wide results and limits: In second-wave clones peaking day 37, SARS-CoV-2 specificity remained unconfirmed. The study found balanced CD4/CD8 in clones contracting day 15 to 85 and a CD4+ lean in later expanders.

The TCR alpha and TCR beta cDNA libraries, bearing sample barcodes and UMIs, were generated by 5'RACE using constant-segment primers. TCRdb reanalysed the 5' RACE reads using MiXCR and keeps one entry per CDR3 protein. Of roughly 130,000 distinct CDR3 sequences in the sample, approximately 5.9% were seen once. This clonotype was counted between two and nine times. Its antigen remains unidentified. Trimming removed 4 bases at V and 2 bases at J, with 15 bases between. From germline, CDR1 is SGHKS and CDR2 YYEKEE (reference sequence). This CDR3 has 15 amino acids. This TCR was sampled from an adult woman who had mild COVID-19 (a few samples of this study predate the infection). Cell type and time point are not known. The sample taken for sequencing was PBMCs or a T cell subset sorted from them (not recorded which). The V gene is TRBV5-5, the J gene TRBJ2-5; D possibly corresponds to TRBD1 (6 bases). CDR3 protein: CASSPQGRPQETQYF. The CDR3 DNA reads TGTGCCAGCAGCCCACAGGGCCGCCCTCAAGAGACCCAGTACTTC.